This entry concerns a single TCR beta chain. Germline CDR1 KGHDR, CDR2 SFDVKD. Trimming removed 4 bases from V and 1 base from J; junction bases left unmatched: 5. The CDR3 is made up of 17 amino acids. Assay: immunoSEQ multiplex PCR; the TCRdb copy retains only in-frame clones and omits some. The table shows roughly 100,000 clones, with 75% to 95% occurring only once. This sample was taken from a study of blood T cell repertoires in COVID-19. Looking at the study overall: Italy, Spain and the United States were the sources of the convalescent and acute COVID-19 samples. T cells, B-cell-depleted T cells, or PBMCs supplied cDNA or gDNA.

Source material: peripheral blood. The rearrangement uses TRBV24-1 and TRBJ2-1, with TRBD2 matching 11 bases. The receptor comes from a woman aged 50 to 60 in a cohort sampled during active COVID-19. The CDR3 is CATSDPTSGRSYNEQFF. CDR3 nucleotides: TGTGCCACCAGTGACCCTACTAGCGGGAGATCCTACAATGAGCAGTTCTTC.